Sequencing of this T cell receptor (beta chain) was carried out in a study of OX40 agonist ivuxolimab in advanced cancers. Study-wide context: Each dose-escalation patient presented with hepatocellular carcinoma, melanoma, renal cell or head and neck cancer.

Germline CDR1 and CDR2: SGHDN and FVKESK. Losses at the gene ends were 4 bases for V and 6 bases for J; bases not matched to a gene: 4. There are 14 residues in the CDR3. The assay was immunoSEQ multiplex PCR, and TCRdb's table has in-frame clones only and misses some. The sample includes 55,000 to 70,000 clones, over 75% of them seen just once. The chain is built from TRBV14 and TRBJ2-7; 12 positions match TRBD2. This sequence was found in an adult with an advanced solid tumor such as melanoma, head and neck, liver or kidney cancer. Sequences were derived from CD4+ or CD8+ T cells sorted from blood, sampled in a trial of the OX40 agonist ivuxolimab. The CDR3 DNA follows: TGTGCCAGCAGCCGACTAGCGGGAGAATCCGAGCAGTACTTC. This gives the protein CASSRLAGESEQYF.